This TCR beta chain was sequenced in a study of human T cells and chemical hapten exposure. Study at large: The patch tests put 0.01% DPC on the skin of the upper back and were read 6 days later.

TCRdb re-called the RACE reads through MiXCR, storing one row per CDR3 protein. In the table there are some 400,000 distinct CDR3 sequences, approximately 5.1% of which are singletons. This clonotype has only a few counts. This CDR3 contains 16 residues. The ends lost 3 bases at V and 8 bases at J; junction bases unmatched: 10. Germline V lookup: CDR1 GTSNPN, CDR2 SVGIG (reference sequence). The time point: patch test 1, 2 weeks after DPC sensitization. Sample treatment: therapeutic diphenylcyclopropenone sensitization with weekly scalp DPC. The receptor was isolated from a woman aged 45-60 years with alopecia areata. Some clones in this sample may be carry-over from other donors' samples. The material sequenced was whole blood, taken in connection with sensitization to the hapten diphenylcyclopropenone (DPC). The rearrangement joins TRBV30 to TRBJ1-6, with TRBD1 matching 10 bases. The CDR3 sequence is CAWRDYDRGPDSPLHF. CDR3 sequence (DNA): TGTGCCTGGAGGGATTACGACAGGGGGCCAGATTCACCCCTCCACTTT.